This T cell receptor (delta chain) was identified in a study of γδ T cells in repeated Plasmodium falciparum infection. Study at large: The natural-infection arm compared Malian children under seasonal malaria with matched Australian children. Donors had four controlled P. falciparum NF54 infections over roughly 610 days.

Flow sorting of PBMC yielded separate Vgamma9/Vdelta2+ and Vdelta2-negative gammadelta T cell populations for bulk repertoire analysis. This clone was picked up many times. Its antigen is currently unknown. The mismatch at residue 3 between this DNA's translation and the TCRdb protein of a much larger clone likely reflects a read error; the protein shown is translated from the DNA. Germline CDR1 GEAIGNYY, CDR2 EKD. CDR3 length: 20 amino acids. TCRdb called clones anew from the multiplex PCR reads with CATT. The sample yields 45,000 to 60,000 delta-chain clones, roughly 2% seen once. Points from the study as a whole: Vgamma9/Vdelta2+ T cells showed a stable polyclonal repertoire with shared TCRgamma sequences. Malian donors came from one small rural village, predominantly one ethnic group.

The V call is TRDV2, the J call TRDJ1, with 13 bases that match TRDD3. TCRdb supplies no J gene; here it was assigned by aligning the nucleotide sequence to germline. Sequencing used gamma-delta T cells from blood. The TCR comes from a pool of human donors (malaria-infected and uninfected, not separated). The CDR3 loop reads CAYDTLQLGDTDSYTDKLIF. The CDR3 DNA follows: TGTGCCTATGACACCCTCCAACTGGGGGATACGGATTCGTACACCGATAAACTCATCTTT.